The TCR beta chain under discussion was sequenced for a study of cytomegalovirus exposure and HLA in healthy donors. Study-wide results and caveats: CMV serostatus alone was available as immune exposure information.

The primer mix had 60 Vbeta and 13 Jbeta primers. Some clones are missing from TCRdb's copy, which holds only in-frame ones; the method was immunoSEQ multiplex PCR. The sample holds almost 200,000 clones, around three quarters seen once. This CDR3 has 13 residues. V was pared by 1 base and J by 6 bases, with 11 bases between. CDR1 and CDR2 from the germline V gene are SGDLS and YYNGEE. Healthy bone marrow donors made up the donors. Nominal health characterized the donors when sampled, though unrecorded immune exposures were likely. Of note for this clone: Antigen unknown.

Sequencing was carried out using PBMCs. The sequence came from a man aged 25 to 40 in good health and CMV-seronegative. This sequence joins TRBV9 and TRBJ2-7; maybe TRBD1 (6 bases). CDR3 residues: CASSVNQGTEQYF. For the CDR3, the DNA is TGTGCCAGCAGCGTAAATCAGGGGACCGAGCAGTACTTC.